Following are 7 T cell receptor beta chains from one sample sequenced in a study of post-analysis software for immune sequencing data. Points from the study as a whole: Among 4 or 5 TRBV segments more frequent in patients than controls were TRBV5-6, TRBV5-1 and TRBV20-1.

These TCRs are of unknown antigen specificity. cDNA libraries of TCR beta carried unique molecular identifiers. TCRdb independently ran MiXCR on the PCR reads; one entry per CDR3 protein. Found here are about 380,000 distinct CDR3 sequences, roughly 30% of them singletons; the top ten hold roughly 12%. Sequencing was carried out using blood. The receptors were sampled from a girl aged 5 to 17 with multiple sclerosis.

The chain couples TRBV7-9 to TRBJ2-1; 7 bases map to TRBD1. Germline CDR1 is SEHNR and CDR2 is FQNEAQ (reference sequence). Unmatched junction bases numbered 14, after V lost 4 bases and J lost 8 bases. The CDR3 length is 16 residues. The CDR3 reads CASSSDREVIWDEQFF. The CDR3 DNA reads TGTGCCAGCAGCTCCGACAGGGAAGTAATATGGGATGAGCAGTTCTTC.

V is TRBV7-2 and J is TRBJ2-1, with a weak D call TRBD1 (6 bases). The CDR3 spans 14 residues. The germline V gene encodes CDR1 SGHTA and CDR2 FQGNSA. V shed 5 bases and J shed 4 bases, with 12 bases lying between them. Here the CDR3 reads CASSREGTYNEQFF. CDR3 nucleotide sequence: TGTGCCAGCAGCCGAGAGGGGACATACAATGAGCAGTTCTTC.

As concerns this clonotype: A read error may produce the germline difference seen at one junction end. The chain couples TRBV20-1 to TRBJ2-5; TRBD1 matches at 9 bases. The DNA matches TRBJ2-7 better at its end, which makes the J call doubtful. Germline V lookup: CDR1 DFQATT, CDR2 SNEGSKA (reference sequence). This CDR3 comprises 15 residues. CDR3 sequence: CGASRPGQGLDEQYF. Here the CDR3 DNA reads TGCGGTGCTAGTAGACCGGGACAGGGTCTGGACGAGCAGTACTTC.

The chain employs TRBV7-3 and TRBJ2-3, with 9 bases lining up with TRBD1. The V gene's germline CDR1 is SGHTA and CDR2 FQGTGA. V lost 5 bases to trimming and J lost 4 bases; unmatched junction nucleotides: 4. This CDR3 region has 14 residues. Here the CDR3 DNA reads TGTGCCAGCAGCCCACAGGGGGCCTCAGATACGCAGTATTTT. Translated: CASSPQGASDTQYF.

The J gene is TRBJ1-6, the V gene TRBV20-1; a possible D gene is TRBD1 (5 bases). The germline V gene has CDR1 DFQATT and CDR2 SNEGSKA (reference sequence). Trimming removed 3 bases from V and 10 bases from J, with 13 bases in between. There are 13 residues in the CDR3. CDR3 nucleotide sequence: TGCAGTGCTAGGGGGCGCAGGATATCACCCCTCCACTTT. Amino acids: CSARGRRISPLHF.

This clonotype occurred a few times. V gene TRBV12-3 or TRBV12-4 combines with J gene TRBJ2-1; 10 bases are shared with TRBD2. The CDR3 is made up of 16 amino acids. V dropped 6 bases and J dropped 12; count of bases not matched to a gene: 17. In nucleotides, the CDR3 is TGTGCCAGCAGCTCCTTGTTAATAGCGGGGGGTTCTACGCAGTTCTTC. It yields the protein CASSSLLIAGGSTQFF.

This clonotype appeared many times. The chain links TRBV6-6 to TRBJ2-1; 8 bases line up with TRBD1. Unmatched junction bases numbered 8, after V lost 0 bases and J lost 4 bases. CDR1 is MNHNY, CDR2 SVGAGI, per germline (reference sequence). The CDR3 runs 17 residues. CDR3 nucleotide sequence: TGTGCCAGCAGTTACTCGGGTTTGACAGGGGTATACAATGAGCAGTTCTTC. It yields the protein CASSYSGLTGVYNEQFF.